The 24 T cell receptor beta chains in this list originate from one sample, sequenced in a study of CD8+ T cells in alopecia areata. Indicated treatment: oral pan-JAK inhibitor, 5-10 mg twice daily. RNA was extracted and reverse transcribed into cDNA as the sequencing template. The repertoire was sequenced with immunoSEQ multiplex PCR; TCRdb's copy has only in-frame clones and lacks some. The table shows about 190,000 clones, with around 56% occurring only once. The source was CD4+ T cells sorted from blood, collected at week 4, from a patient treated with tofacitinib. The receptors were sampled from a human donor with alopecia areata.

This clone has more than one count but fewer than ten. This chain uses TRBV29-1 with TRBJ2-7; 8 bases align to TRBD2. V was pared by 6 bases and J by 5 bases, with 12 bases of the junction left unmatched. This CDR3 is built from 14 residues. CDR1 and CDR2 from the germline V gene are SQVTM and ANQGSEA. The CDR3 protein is CSVEWSGSWNEQYF. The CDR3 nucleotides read TGCAGCGTGGAATGGAGCGGGAGTTGGAACGAGCAGTACTTC.

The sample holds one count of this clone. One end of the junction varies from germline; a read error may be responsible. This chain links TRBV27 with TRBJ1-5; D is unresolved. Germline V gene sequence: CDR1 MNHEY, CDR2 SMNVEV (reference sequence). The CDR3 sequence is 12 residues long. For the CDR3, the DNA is TGTGCCAGCAGTTTACCGGGTGGGGTCCAGAATTTT. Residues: CASSLPGGVQNF.

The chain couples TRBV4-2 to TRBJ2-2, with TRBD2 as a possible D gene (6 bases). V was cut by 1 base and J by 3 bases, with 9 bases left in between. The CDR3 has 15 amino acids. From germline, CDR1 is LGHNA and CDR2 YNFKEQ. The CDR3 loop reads CASSQVWEDTGELFF. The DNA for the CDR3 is TGTGCCAGCAGCCAAGTCTGGGAGGACACCGGGGAGCTGTTTTTT.

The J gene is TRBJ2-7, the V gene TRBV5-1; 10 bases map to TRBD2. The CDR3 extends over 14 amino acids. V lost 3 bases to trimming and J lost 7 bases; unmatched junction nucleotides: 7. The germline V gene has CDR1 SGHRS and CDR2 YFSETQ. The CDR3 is CASSYTSGAGEQYF. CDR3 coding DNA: TGCGCCAGCAGCTATACTAGCGGGGCGGGGGAGCAGTACTTC.

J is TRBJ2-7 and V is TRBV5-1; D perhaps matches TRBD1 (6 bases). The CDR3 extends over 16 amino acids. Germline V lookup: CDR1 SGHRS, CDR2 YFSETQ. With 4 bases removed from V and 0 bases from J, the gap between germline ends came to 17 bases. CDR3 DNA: TGCGCCAGCAGCCCTGAGGGCAGGGGAAGCTCCTACGAGCAGTACTTC. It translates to CASSPEGRGSSYEQYF.

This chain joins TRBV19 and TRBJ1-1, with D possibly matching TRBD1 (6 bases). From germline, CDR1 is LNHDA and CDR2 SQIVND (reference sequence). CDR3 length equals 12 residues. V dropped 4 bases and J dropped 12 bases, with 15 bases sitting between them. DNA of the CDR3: TGTGCCAGTAGTACCCAGGGGTTGATTACTTTCTTT. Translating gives CASSTQGLITFF.

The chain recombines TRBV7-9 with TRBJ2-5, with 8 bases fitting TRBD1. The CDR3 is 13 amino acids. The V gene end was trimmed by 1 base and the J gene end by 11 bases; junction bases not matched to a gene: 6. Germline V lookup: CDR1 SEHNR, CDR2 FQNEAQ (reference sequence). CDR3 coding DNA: TGTGCCAGCAGCTTAGGAGGACAGGGTGGACAGTACTTC. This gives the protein CASSLGGQGGQYF. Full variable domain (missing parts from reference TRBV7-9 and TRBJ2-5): DTGVSQNPRHKITKRGQNVTFRCDPISEHNRLYWYRQTLGQGPEFLTYFQNEAQLEKSRLLSDRFSAERPKGSFSTLEIQRTEQGDSAMYLCASSLGGQGGQYFGPGTRLLVL.

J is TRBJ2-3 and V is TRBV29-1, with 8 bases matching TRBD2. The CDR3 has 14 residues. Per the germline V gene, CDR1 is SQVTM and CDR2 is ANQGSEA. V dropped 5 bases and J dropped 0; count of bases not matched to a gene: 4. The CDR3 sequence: CSVREGGSTDTQYF. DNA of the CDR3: TGCAGCGTTCGGGAGGGCGGGAGCACAGATACGCAGTATTTT.

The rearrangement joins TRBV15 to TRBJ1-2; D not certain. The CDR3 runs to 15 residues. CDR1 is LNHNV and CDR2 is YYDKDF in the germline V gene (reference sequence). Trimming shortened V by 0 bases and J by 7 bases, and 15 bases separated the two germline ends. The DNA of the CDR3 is TGTGCCACCAGCAGAGATCCGTCGGGGTGGGGTGGCTACACCTTC. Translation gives CATSRDPSGWGGYTF.

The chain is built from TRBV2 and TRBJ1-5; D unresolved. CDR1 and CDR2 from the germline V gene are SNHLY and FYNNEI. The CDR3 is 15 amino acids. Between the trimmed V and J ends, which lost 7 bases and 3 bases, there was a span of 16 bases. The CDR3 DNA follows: TGTGCCAGCACTTCCGATGCACGGTCCAATCAGCCCCAGCATTTT. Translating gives CASTSDARSNQPQHF.

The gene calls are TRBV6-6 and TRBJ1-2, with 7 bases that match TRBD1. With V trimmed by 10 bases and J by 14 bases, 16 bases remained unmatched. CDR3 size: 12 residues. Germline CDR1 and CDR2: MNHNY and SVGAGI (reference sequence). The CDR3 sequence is CATSQGIGRLTF. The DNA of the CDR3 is TGTGCCACTTCACAGGGGATTGGTAGGCTTACCTTC.

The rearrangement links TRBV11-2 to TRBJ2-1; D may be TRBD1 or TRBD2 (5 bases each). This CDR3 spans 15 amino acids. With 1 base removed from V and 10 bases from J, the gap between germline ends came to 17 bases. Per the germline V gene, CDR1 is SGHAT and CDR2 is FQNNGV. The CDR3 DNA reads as TGTGCCAGCAGCTTAGCTTGGTCCGGGACCGAGGAGCAGTTCTTC. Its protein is CASSLAWSGTEEQFF.

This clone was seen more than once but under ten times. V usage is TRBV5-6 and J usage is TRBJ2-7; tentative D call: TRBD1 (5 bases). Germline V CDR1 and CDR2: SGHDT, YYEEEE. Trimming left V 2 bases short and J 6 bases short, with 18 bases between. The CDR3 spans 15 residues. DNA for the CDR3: TGTGCCAGCAGCTTCTTGCGGCAGGGATGGAGCGAGCAGTACTTC. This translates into CASSFLRQGWSEQYF.

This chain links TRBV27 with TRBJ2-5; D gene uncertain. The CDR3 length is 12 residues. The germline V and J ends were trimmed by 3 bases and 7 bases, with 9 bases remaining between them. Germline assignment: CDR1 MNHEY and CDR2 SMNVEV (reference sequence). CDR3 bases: TGTGCCAGCAGTTTTCGAAGTGGGACCCAGTACTTC. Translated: CASSFRSGTQYF.

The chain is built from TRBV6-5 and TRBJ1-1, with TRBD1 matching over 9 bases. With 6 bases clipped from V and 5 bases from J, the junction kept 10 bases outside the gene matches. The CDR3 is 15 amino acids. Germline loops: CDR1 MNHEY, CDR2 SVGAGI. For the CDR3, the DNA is TGTGCCAGCAGGAGGACAGGGGTATCAGGTACTGAAGCTTTCTTT. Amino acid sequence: CASRRTGVSGTEAFF.

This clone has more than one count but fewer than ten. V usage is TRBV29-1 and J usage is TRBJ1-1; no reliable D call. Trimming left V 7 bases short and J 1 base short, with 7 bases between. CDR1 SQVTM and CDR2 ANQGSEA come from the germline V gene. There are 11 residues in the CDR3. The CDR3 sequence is CSGDKNTEAFF. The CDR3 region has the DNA TGCAGCGGAGACAAGAACACTGAAGCTTTCTTT. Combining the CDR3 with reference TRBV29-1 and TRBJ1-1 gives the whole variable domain SAVISQKPSRDICQRGTSLTIQCQVDSQVTMMFWYRQQPGQSLTLIATANQGSEATYESGFVIDKFPISRPNLTFSTLTVSNMSPEDSSIYLCSGDKNTEAFFGQGTRLTVV.

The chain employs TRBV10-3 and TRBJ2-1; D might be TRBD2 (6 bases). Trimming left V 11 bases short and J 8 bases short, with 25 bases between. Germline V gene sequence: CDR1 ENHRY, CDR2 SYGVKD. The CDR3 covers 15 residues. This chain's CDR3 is CASSYGTRLVDEQFF. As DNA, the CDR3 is TGTGCCTCCTCCTACGGGACTCGCCTTGTGGATGAGCAGTTCTTC.

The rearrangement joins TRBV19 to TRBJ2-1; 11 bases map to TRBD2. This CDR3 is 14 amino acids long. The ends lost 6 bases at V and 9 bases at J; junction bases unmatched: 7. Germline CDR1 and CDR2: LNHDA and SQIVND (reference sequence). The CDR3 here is CASRTLAGVPEQFF. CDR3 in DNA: TGTGCCAGTAGGACACTAGCGGGAGTGCCTGAGCAGTTCTTC.

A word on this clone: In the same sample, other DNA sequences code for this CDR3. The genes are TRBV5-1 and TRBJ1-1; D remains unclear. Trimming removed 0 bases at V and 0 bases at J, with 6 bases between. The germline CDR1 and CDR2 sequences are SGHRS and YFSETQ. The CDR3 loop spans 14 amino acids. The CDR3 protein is CASSLAGMNTEAFF. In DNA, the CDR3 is TGCGCCAGCAGCTTGGCGGGAATGAACACTGAAGCTTTCTTT. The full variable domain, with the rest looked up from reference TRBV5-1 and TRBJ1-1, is KAGVTQTPRYLIKTRGQQVTLSCSPISGHRSVSWYQQTPGQGLQFLFEYFSETQRNKGNFPGRFSGRQFSNSRSEMNVSTLELGDSALYLCASSLAGMNTEAFFGQGTRLTVV.

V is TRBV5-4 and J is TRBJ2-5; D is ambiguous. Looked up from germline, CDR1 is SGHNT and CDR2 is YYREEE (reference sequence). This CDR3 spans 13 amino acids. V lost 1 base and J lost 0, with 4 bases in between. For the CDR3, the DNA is TGTGCCAGCAGCTTGACGGACCAAGAGACCCAGTACTTC. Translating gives CASSLTDQETQYF.

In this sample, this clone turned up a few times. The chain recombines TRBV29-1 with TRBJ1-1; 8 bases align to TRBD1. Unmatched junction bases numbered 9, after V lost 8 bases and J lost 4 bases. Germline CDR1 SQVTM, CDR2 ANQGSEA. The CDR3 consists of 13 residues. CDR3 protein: CSLRQGSGTEAFF. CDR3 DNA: TGCAGCTTAAGACAGGGGTCGGGCACTGAAGCTTTCTTT.

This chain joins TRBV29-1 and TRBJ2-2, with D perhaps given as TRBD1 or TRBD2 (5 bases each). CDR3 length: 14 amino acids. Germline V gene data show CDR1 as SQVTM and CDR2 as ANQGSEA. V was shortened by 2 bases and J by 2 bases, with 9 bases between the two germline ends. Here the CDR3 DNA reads TGCAGCGTTGAACGAGGGGTAAACACCGGGGAGCTGTTTTTT. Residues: CSVERGVNTGELFF.

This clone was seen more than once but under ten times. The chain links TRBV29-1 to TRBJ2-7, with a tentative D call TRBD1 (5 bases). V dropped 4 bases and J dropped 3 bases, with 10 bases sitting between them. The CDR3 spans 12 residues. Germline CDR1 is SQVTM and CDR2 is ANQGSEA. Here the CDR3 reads CSVAIGVYEQYF. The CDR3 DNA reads TGCAGCGTTGCTATAGGGGTCTACGAGCAGTACTTC.

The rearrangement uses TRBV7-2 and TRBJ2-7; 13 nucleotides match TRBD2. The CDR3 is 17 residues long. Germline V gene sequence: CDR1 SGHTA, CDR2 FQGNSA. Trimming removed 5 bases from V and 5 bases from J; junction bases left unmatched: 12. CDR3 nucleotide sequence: TGTGCCAGCAGCCCATTTAAGGGACTAGCGGGATGGAACGAGCAGTACTTC. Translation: CASSPFKGLAGWNEQYF. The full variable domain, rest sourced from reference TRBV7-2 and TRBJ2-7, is GAGVSQSPSNKVTEKGKDVELRCDPISGHTALYWYRQSLGQGLEFLIYFQGNSAPDKSGLPSDRFSAERTGGSVSTLTIQRTQQEDSAVYLCASSPFKGLAGWNEQYFGPGTRLTVT.